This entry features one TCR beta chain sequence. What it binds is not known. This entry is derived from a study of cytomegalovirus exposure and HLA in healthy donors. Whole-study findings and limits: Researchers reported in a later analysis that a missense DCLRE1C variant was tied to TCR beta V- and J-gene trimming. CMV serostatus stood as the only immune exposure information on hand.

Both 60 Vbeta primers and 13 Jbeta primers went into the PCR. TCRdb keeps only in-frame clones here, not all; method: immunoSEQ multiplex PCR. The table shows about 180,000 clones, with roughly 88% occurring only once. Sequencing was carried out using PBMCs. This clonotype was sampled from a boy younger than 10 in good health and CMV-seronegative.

CDR3 sequence (DNA): TGTGCCAGCAGCCAGGACAGCGGATCAGATACGCAGTATTTT. The encoded protein is CASSQDSGSDTQYF. The rearrangement joins TRBV6-6 to TRBJ2-3; possible D gene TRBD1, 6 bases. V was pared by 6 bases and J by 4 bases, with 14 bases between. The CDR3 covers 14 residues. From germline, CDR1 is MNHNY and CDR2 SVGAGI (reference sequence).